The next 19 T cell receptor beta chains were all read from a single sample in a study of T cell responses to AZD1222 COVID-19 vaccine (dated by TCRdb to about 2021). Library prep was done by the immunoSEQ multiplex PCR assay. The source is immuneACCESS, and TCRdb retained only in-frame sequences with V and J called. Part of the clones is not carried over; for the studies checked, unresolved V genes explain less than half of this, and the remainder is unexplained. Counted in this sample were roughly 100,000 clones; roughly 90% of them appeared once. The ten largest clones capture approximately 30% of the sample. This specimen's time point label, per the study, means: baseline before first vaccination. The sample consisted of peripheral blood, taken on day 0 of AZD1222 vaccination. All receptors derive from an adult in good health.

This clone was seen once. The chain is built from TRBV7-3 and TRBJ2-2, with 12 bases that match TRBD1. CDR1 and CDR2 (germline): SGHTA, FQGTGA. The V and J ends lost 4 bases and 6 bases, in that order; junction bases with no gene match: 6. The CDR3 contains 16 residues. Here the CDR3 reads CASSSSGTGGSGELFF. In DNA, the CDR3 is TGTGCCAGCAGCTCCTCCGGGACAGGGGGCTCCGGGGAGCTGTTTTTT.

The CDR3 nucleotides read TGTGCCAGCAGTTCACCTCCGGGACTAGCGGCGGCAAATGAGCAGTTCTTC. It is translated as CASSSPPGLAAANEQFF. The chain is built from TRBV6-2 or TRBV6-3 and TRBJ2-1; 11 bases line up with TRBD2. Per germline, CDR1 MNHEY and CDR2 SVGEGT. Trimming removed 4 bases from V and 7 bases from J; junction bases left unmatched: 12. This CDR3 region has 17 residues.

The chain is built from TRBV27 and TRBJ2-5; a weak D match, TRBD2 (5 bases). Germline V gene data show CDR1 as MNHEY and CDR2 as SMNVEV (reference sequence). The V end was cut by 5 bases, the J end by 5 bases, with 15 bases between. The CDR3 is 14 amino acids. CDR3 residues: CASSPGSQWETQYF. The CDR3 DNA reads as TGTGCCAGCAGTCCGGGATCCCAATGGGAGACCCAGTACTTC.

V gene TRBV28 combines with J gene TRBJ2-7; no definite D call. The germline CDR1 and CDR2 sequences are MDHEN and SYDVKM. Trimming stripped 5 bases from V and 0 bases from J, with 17 bases between. CDR3 size: 16 residues. CDR3 loop: CASSPPLSTNSYEQYF. In DNA form, the CDR3 reads TGTGCCAGCAGTCCCCCACTGTCGACAAACTCCTACGAGCAGTACTTC.

In this sample, this clone turned up once. The chain uses TRBV19 and TRBJ2-2; the match to TRBD2 covers 7 bases. Germline CDR1 reads LNHDA; CDR2 reads SQIVND (reference sequence). The CDR3 extends over 17 amino acids. J was trimmed by 5 bases and V by 1 base; bases with no gene match: 10. The CDR3 is CASSIVWAGDRTGELFF. In DNA form, the CDR3 reads TGTGCCAGTAGTATAGTGTGGGCGGGAGACCGAACCGGGGAGCTGTTTTTT.

This clone was observed a single time. The chain employs TRBV4-2 and TRBJ2-5, with D maybe TRBD1 (5 bases). CDR1 LGHNA and CDR2 YNFKEQ come from the germline V gene. The CDR3 length is 15 residues. The V end lost 0 bases, the J end lost 3 bases, and 11 bases lay between the germline ends. CDR3: CASSQDGAGKETQYF. Here the CDR3 DNA reads TGTGCCAGCAGCCAAGATGGGGCAGGGAAAGAGACCCAGTACTTC.

The chain links TRBV18 to TRBJ2-7, with 12 bases aligning to TRBD2. Germline CDR1 reads KGHSH; CDR2 reads LQKENI. J was trimmed by 3 bases and V by 4 bases; bases with no gene match: 7. This CDR3 is built from 16 residues. This CDR3 is CASSQKLAGGVYEQYF. The CDR3 bases are TGTGCCAGCTCACAAAAACTAGCGGGAGGAGTCTACGAGCAGTACTTC.

The chain links TRBV5-5 to TRBJ2-1; the D is unclear. The CDR3 extends over 14 amino acids. V lost 1 base and J 8 bases, leaving 13 bases between the germline ends. Germline CDR1 reads SGHKS; CDR2 reads YYEKEE (reference sequence). CDR3 amino acids: CASSLQLPSDEQFF. The DNA of the CDR3 is TGTGCCAGCAGCTTGCAACTGCCCTCGGATGAGCAGTTCTTC.

The V gene is TRBV5-6, the J gene TRBJ2-7, with D possibly matching TRBD1 (6 bases). Germline V gene sequence: CDR1 SGHDT, CDR2 YYEEEE. V was trimmed by 2 bases and J by 2 bases, leaving 8 bases between them. The CDR3 has 13 amino acids. In DNA form, the CDR3 reads TGTGCCAGCAGCTTTTCAGGGGCCTACGAGCAGTACTTC. Amino acid sequence: CASSFSGAYEQYF.

This chain joins TRBV7-8 and TRBJ2-1, with 9 bases that match TRBD2. The V gene's germline CDR1 is SGHVS and CDR2 FQNEAQ. The CDR3 length is 15 residues. V was clipped by 1 base and J by 6 bases; unmatched bases: 4. CDR3 nucleotide sequence: TGTGCCAGCAGCTTAGTAGCGGGAGTAGGCAATGAGCAGTTCTTC. Amino acids: CASSLVAGVGNEQFF.

This chain connects TRBV12-3 or TRBV12-4 to TRBJ2-5; the D is unclear. The CDR3 loop spans 12 amino acids. Trimming shortened V by 6 bases and J by 0 bases, and 5 bases separated the two germline ends. The CDR3 sequence is CASSWNQETQYF. The CDR3 DNA reads TGTGCCAGCAGCTGGAACCAAGAGACCCAGTACTTC.

This clone occurred a few times. The V gene is TRBV6-6, the J gene TRBJ2-2; 7 bases are shared with TRBD1. CDR3 length: 14 residues. The V segment lost 8 bases and the J segment 1 base; nucleotides outside the gene matches: 4. In germline, CDR1 is MNHNY, CDR2 SVGAGI (reference sequence). CDR3 amino acids: CASGYRGNTGELFF. Written as DNA, the CDR3 is TGTGCCAGCGGCTACAGGGGGAACACCGGGGAGCTGTTTTTT.

V and J are TRBV5-1 and TRBJ2-3; 13 bases are a match to TRBD2. The V and J ends lost 4 bases and 3 bases, in that order; junction bases with no gene match: 5. This CDR3 spans 16 amino acids. CDR1 SGHRS and CDR2 YFSETQ come from the germline V gene. CDR3 sequence reads: CASSPGLAGVTDTQYF. The CDR3 region has the DNA TGCGCCAGCAGCCCTGGACTAGCGGGAGTAACAGATACGCAGTATTTT. Drawing the rest from reference TRBV5-1 and TRBJ2-3, the complete variable domain is KAGVTQTPRYLIKTRGQQVTLSCSPISGHRSVSWYQQTPGQGLQFLFEYFSETQRNKGNFPGRFSGRQFSNSRSEMNVSTLELGDSALYLCASSPGLAGVTDTQYFGPGTRLTVL.

The chain recombines TRBV23-1 with TRBJ2-2; no definite D call. TRBV23-1 is marked as an open reading frame, function uncertain. The CDR3 spans 15 residues. V lost 4 bases and J lost 5, with 14 bases in between. CDR3 DNA sequence: TGCGCCAGCAGTCGTCATGGAGTAAATACCGGGGAGCTGTTTTTT. This encodes CASSRHGVNTGELFF.

In this sample, this clone turned up once. The V and J genes are TRBV7-2 and TRBJ1-2; TRBD1 matches 9 bases. Trimming at V came to 4 bases and at J to 3 bases, leaving 9 bases not matched to a gene. Per germline, CDR1 SGHTA and CDR2 FQGNSA. This CDR3 comprises 16 residues. The CDR3 coding sequence is TGTGCCAGCAGCTCAAACAGGGGGCGAAGTGACTATGGCTACACCTTC. This gives the protein CASSSNRGRSDYGYTF.

This clone is a singleton in its sample. This rearrangement joins TRBV30 to TRBJ2-7; D perhaps matches TRBD2 (7 bases). Germline CDR1 and CDR2: GTSNPN and SVGIG (reference sequence). V was pared by 2 bases and J by 5 bases, with 13 bases between. The CDR3 extends over 13 amino acids. The DNA of the CDR3 is TGTGCCTGGAGTCCTTTAGGGGGGGACGAGCAGTACTTC. Translating it yields CAWSPLGGDEQYF. Full variable domain (remainder filled in from reference TRBV30 and TRBJ2-7): SQTIHQWPATLVQPVGSPLSLECTVEGTSNPNLYWYRQAAGRGLQLLFYSVGIGQISSEVPQNLSASRPQDRQFILSSKKLLLSDSGFYLCAWSPLGGDEQYFGPGTRLTVT.

The CDR3 DNA reads TGTGCCAGTAGCTGGCGCAGCGGTTACAATGAGCAGTTCTTC. It encodes CASSWRSGYNEQFF. J is TRBJ2-1 and V is TRBV19, with D tentatively TRBD2 (5 bases). Trimming took off 6 bases at V and 4 bases at J, with 13 bases between the two ends. Germline CDR1 and CDR2: LNHDA and SQIVND (reference sequence). The CDR3 runs to 14 residues.

The rearrangement links TRBV5-1 to TRBJ2-7; tentatively, D is TRBD1 or TRBD2 (5 bases each). Between the trimmed V and J ends, which lost 4 bases and 6 bases, there was a span of 17 bases. CDR3 length: 14 amino acids. Germline-derived CDR1 and CDR2 are SGHRS and YFSETQ. The CDR3: CASSPDLAGSEQYF. Written as DNA, the CDR3 is TGCGCCAGCAGCCCGGACCTAGCAGGGTCCGAGCAGTACTTC.

The chain joins TRBV6-5 to TRBJ2-5; perhaps TRBD1 as D (6 bases). V was trimmed by 4 bases and J by 5 bases, leaving 17 bases between them. The CDR3 contains 15 residues. Germline assignment: CDR1 MNHEY and CDR2 SVGAGI. CDR3 DNA sequence: TGTGCCAGCAGTTTACAGGGTGGGCTAGAGGAGACCCAGTACTTC. Protein sequence: CASSLQGGLEETQYF.